The 24 T cell receptor beta chains below were found in one sample sequenced in a study of OX40 agonist ivuxolimab in advanced cancers. Sequencing was performed with immunoSEQ multiplex PCR; in TCRdb, only in-frame clones are kept and a portion is missing. Among about 120,000 clones listed, 85% to 90% were seen once. The source material was CD4+ or CD8+ T cells sorted from blood, sampled in a trial of the OX40 agonist ivuxolimab. These receptors all come from an adult with an advanced solid tumor such as melanoma, head and neck, liver or kidney cancer.

The V and J genes are TRBV28 and TRBJ1-3, with 12 bases identical to TRBD1. CDR3 length: 16 amino acids. The germline CDR1 and CDR2 sequences are MDHEN and SYDVKM. Unmatched junction bases numbered 6, after V lost 5 bases and J lost 4 bases. This chain's CDR3 is CASSPPGQGAGNTIYF. The DNA for the CDR3 is TGTGCCAGCAGTCCTCCGGGACAGGGGGCGGGAAACACCATATATTTT. Combining the CDR3 with reference TRBV28 and TRBJ1-3 gives the whole variable domain DVKVTQSSRYLVKRTGEKVFLECVQDMDHENMFWYRQDPGLGLRLIYFSYDVKMKEKGDIPEGYSVSREKKERFSLILESASTNQTSMYLCASSPPGQGAGNTIYFGEGSWLTVV.

The chain employs TRBV7-2 and TRBJ2-1; 11 bases agree with TRBD1. In germline, CDR1 is SGHTA, CDR2 FQGNSA. V shed 6 bases and J 6 bases; nucleotides not matched to a gene: 7. The CDR3 runs to 15 residues. In nucleotides, the CDR3 is TGTGCCAGCAGACCACCCGGGACAGGGGGCAATGAGCAGTTCTTC. Its protein is CASRPPGTGGNEQFF.

This clone was recorded a few times. The chain couples TRBV9 to TRBJ1-5; a possible D gene is TRBD1 (5 bases). Germline CDR1 reads SGDLS; CDR2 reads YYNGEE. The V and J ends lost 2 bases and 6 bases respectively, with 12 bases between them. This CDR3 is built from 14 residues. CDR3 sequence (DNA): TGTGCCAGCAGCGTCGGGGGGTATAGTCAGCCCCAGCATTTT. This sequence encodes CASSVGGYSQPQHF.

The chain employs TRBV28 and TRBJ1-5, with 8 positions matching TRBD1. Trimming at V came to 5 bases and at J to 5 bases, leaving 2 bases not matched to a gene. Germline V CDR1 and CDR2: MDHEN, SYDVKM. This CDR3 spans 13 amino acids. CDR3 region: CASSDRGDQPQHF. The CDR3 bases are TGTGCCAGCAGTGACAGGGGAGATCAGCCCCAGCATTTT.

The chain recombines TRBV11-1 with TRBJ1-3; TRBD1 aligns across 8 bases. Germline V gives CDR1 SGHAT, CDR2 FQDESV (reference sequence). After removal of 4 bases from V and 2 bases from J, the junction contained 1 base not matched to a gene. CDR3 length: 14 residues. The CDR3: CASSSDRAGNTIYF. The CDR3 DNA sequence: TGTGCCAGCAGCTCGGACAGGGCTGGAAACACCATATATTTT.

V usage is TRBV10-1 and J usage is TRBJ2-7; 7 nucleotides match TRBD2. This CDR3 contains 14 residues. CDR1 and CDR2 (germline): WNHNN, SYGVQD (reference sequence). The ends lost 5 bases at V and 4 bases at J; junction bases unmatched: 8. The CDR3 region has the DNA TGCGCCAGCAGTCTCACGCAGGGAGGGTACGAGCAGTACTTC. It translates to CASSLTQGGYEQYF.

The chain is built from TRBV6-5 and TRBJ2-4; D possibly matches TRBD1 or TRBD2 (5 bases each). Trimming took 4 bases from V and 8 from J, leaving 12 bases between them. There are 13 residues in the CDR3. Germline V gives CDR1 MNHEY, CDR2 SVGAGI. The CDR3 sequence: CASSLGERDIQYF. CDR3 bases: TGTGCCAGCAGTTTAGGGGAGAGGGACATTCAGTACTTC.

J is TRBJ1-3 and V is TRBV19; D is ambiguous. The CDR3 has 15 amino acids. V was pared by 6 bases and J by 0 bases, with 12 bases between. CDR1 and CDR2 (germline): LNHDA, SQIVND (reference sequence). DNA of the CDR3: TGTGCCAGTAGATTAATGGCGGGCTCTGGAAACACCATATATTTT. This codes for CASRLMAGSGNTIYF.

The chain links TRBV4-1 to TRBJ2-2, with 11 bases aligning to TRBD1. Trimming removed 1 base from V and 4 bases from J; junction bases left unmatched: 2. The CDR3 is made up of 16 amino acids. Germline values: CDR1 MGHRA, CDR2 YSYEKL. CDR3 amino acids: CASSQGDRGATGELFF. The CDR3 region has the DNA TGCGCCAGCAGCCAAGGGGACAGGGGGGCCACCGGGGAGCTGTTTTTT.

This sequence joins TRBV28 and TRBJ2-7; 9 bases line up with TRBD1. CDR1 and CDR2 (germline): MDHEN, SYDVKM. This CDR3 has 16 amino acids. J gave up 7 bases and V 6 bases, and 16 bases lay outside the gene matches. CDR3 bases: TGTGCCAGCAGCCGACCCCCGGGACAGGGCGTGAGAGAGCAGTACTTC. Amino acids: CASSRPPGQGVREQYF.

This chain joins TRBV28 and TRBJ2-7; 11 positions match TRBD1. The germline V gene encodes CDR1 MDHEN and CDR2 SYDVKM. V shed 2 bases, J shed 4 bases, and the junction held 4 bases outside the gene matches. The CDR3 spans 15 residues. CDR3 sequence (DNA): TGTGCCAGCAGTTTACCCGGGACAGGGGGTTACGAGCAGTACTTC. Translation gives CASSLPGTGGYEQYF.

This clone is a singleton in its sample. The rearrangement joins TRBV28 to TRBJ1-5; no reliable D call. In germline, CDR1 is MDHEN, CDR2 SYDVKM. Deletions cut 5 bases from V and 5 bases from J, with 19 bases between. CDR3 length: 16 amino acids. The CDR3 sequence: CASSPPPPRQDQPQHF. In nucleotides, the CDR3 is TGTGCCAGCAGTCCTCCCCCCCCTCGACAAGATCAGCCCCAGCATTTT.

The rearrangement links TRBV28 to TRBJ1-1; D not certain. The CDR3 consists of 12 residues. Trimming removed 8 bases at V and 1 base at J, with 8 bases between. Germline assignment: CDR1 MDHEN and CDR2 SYDVKM. CDR3 sequence (DNA): TGTGCCAGCTTACCGAGGAACACTGAAGCTTTCTTT. Residues: CASLPRNTEAFF.

The gene calls are TRBV9 and TRBJ2-1; D uncertain. The CDR3 runs to 11 residues. Germline CDR1 is SGDLS and CDR2 is YYNGEE. The V end lost 3 bases, the J end lost 5 bases, and 3 bases lay between the germline ends. CDR3 residues: CASSADNEQFF. The CDR3 DNA follows: TGTGCCAGCAGCGCTGACAATGAGCAGTTCTTC.

This chain joins TRBV7-2 and TRBJ2-7; 10 bases map to TRBD1. From germline, CDR1 is SGHTA and CDR2 FQGNSA. The junction had 7 bases not matched to a gene; V was cut back by 4 bases and J by 7 bases. This CDR3 region has 14 residues. The CDR3 bases are TGTGCCAGCAGCTCCGGGACAGGGGTAAGAGAGCAGTACTTC. This sequence encodes CASSSGTGVREQYF.

V gene TRBV4-1 combines with J gene TRBJ2-1; D uncertain. From germline, CDR1 is MGHRA and CDR2 YSYEKL. The CDR3 has 14 residues. Trimming shortened V by 3 bases and J by 4 bases, and 10 bases separated the two germline ends. CDR3 in amino acids: CASSQKAAYNEQFF. CDR3 nucleotide sequence: TGCGCCAGCAGCCAGAAAGCCGCATACAATGAGCAGTTCTTC.

V usage is TRBV5-1 and J usage is TRBJ1-2; D might be TRBD1 (5 bases). Deletions cut 0 bases from V and 6 bases from J, with 12 bases between. The CDR3 is made up of 14 amino acids. Germline-derived CDR1 and CDR2 are SGHRS and YFSETQ. This CDR3 reads CASSLGQMIDGYTF. CDR3 in DNA: TGCGCCAGCAGCTTGGGACAGATGATAGATGGCTACACCTTC.

The chain carries TRBV28 and TRBJ2-7, with D maybe TRBD2 (6 bases). This CDR3 has 15 residues. Trimming removed 5 bases from V and 2 bases from J, with 16 bases in between. Germline CDR1 reads MDHEN; CDR2 reads SYDVKM. The chain's CDR3 is CASSPGGMATYEQYF. The CDR3 bases are TGTGCCAGCAGTCCTGGGGGGATGGCCACCTACGAGCAGTACTTC.

The chain is built from TRBV18 and TRBJ1-1, with D maybe TRBD1 (5 bases). CDR1 KGHSH and CDR2 LQKENI come from the germline V gene. Deletions cut 6 bases from V and 0 bases from J, with 8 bases between. CDR3 length: 13 amino acids. CDR3 region: CASSVDMNTEAFF. The DNA of the CDR3 is TGTGCCAGCTCTGTGGACATGAACACTGAAGCTTTCTTT.

The V call is TRBV2, the J call TRBJ2-5; 12 bases line up with TRBD2. V shed 8 bases, J shed 5 bases, and the junction held 12 bases outside the gene matches. Germline CDR1 reads SNHLY; CDR2 reads FYNNEI. This CDR3 contains 16 residues. The CDR3 nucleotides are TGTGCCAGCGAGTCCAAGACTAGCGGGGGATGGGAGACCCAGTACTTC. The encoded protein is CASESKTSGGWETQYF. Full variable domain (rest looked up from reference TRBV2 and TRBJ2-5): EPEVTQTPSHQVTQMGQEVILRCVPISNHLYFYWYRQILGQKVEFLVSFYNNEISEKSEIFDDQFSVERPDGSNFTLKIRSTKLEDSAMYFCASESKTSGGWETQYFGPGTRLLVL.

The rearrangement links TRBV6-1 to TRBJ2-5, with D tentatively TRBD1 (6 bases). CDR3 length: 16 residues. V lost 3 bases and J 5 bases, leaving 19 bases between the germline ends. The germline V gene encodes CDR1 MNHNS and CDR2 SASEGT. The CDR3 coding sequence is TGTGCCAGCAGTGACCCGACTGACAGGCGGTGGGAGACCCAGTACTTC. Protein sequence: CASSDPTDRRWETQYF.

The chain recombines TRBV20-1 with TRBJ2-5; the D is unclear. V was trimmed by 2 bases and J by 7 bases, leaving 8 bases between them. This CDR3 is built from 11 residues. The germline V gene has CDR1 DFQATT and CDR2 SNEGSKA (reference sequence). The CDR3 loop reads CSARQDWTQYF. Here the CDR3 DNA reads TGCAGTGCTAGACAAGATTGGACCCAGTACTTC.

This chain uses TRBV5-4 with TRBJ2-5; D call uncertain. CDR1 is SGHNT, CDR2 YYREEE, per germline (reference sequence). Trimming removed 3 bases from V and 5 bases from J, with 11 bases in between. CDR3 length equals 13 residues. The CDR3 DNA reads TGTGCCAGCAGCTCCGATATCCGGGAGACCCAGTACTTC. This sequence encodes CASSSDIRETQYF.

This clone appeared a single time. This chain connects TRBV6-5 to TRBJ2-2; D uncertain. CDR3 length: 14 residues. The germline V and J ends were trimmed by 2 bases and 2 bases, with 6 bases remaining between them. The germline gives CDR1 MNHEY, CDR2 SVGAGI. The CDR3 DNA reads TGTGCCAGCAGTTACAAGGTTAACACCGGGGAGCTGTTTTTT. Translating it yields CASSYKVNTGELFF.